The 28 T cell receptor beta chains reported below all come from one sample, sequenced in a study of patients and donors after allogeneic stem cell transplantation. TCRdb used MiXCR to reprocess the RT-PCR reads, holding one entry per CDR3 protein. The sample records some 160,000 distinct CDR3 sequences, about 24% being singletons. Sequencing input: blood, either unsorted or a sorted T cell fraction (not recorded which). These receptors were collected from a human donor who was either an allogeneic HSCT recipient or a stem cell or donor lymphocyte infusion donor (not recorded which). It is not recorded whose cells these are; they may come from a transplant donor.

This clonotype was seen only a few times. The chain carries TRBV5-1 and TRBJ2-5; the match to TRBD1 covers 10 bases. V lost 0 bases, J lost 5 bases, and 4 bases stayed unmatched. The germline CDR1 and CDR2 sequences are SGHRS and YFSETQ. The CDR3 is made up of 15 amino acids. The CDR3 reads CASSLEGQGGETQYF. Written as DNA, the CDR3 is TGCGCCAGCAGCTTGGAAGGACAGGGGGGTGAGACCCAGTACTTC. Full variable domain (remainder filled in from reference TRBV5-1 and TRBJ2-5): KAGVTQTPRYLIKTRGQQVTLSCSPISGHRSVSWYQQTPGQGLQFLFEYFSETQRNKGNFPGRFSGRQFSNSRSEMNVSTLELGDSALYLCASSLEGQGGETQYFGPGTRLLVL.

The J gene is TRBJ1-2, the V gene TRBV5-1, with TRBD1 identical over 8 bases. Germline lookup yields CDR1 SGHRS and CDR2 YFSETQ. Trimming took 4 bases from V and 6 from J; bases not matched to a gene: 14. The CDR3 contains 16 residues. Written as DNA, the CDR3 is TGCGCCAGCAGCCACGGACAGGGTTTGATTTCGGATGGCTACACCTTC. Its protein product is CASSHGQGLISDGYTF.

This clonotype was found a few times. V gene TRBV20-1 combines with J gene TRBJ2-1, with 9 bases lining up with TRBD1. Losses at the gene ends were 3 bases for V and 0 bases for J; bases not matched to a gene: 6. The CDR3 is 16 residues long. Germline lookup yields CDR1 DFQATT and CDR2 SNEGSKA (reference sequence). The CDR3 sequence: CSAREQGASSYNEQFF. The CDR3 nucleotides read TGCAGTGCTAGGGAACAGGGGGCGAGCTCCTACAATGAGCAGTTCTTC.

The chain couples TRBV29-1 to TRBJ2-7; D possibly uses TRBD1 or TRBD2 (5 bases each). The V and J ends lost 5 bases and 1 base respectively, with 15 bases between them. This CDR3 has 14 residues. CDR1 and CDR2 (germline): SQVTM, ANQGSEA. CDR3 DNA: TGCAGCGTTTCTGTTGGGGGAATATCCTACGAGCAGTACTTC. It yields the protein CSVSVGGISYEQYF.

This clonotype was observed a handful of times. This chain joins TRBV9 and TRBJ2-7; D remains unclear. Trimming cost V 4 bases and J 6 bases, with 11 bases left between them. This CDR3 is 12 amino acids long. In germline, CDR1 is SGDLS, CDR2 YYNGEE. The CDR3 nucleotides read TGTGCCAGCAGCCCCGAAGGGCTCGAGCAGTACTTC. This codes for CASSPEGLEQYF.

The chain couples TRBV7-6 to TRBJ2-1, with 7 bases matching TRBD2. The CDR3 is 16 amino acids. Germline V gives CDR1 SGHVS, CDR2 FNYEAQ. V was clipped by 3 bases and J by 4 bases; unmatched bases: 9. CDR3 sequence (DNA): TGTGCCAGCAGCTTTTACCCCGGGACTACTTACAATGAGCAGTTCTTC. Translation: CASSFYPGTTYNEQFF.

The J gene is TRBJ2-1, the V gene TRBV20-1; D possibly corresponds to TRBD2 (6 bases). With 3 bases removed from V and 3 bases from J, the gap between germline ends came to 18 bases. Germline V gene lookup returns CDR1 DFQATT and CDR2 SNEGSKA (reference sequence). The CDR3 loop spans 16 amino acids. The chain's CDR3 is CSASWKIADHYNEQFF. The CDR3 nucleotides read TGCAGTGCTAGCTGGAAGATAGCGGACCACTACAATGAGCAGTTCTTC.

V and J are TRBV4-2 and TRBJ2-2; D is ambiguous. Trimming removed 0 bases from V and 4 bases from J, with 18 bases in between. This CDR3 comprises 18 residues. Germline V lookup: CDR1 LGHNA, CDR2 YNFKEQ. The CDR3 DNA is TGTGCCAGCAGCCAAGACAAGCTACTAAATGAGTTCACCGGGGAGCTGTTTTTT. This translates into CASSQDKLLNEFTGELFF.

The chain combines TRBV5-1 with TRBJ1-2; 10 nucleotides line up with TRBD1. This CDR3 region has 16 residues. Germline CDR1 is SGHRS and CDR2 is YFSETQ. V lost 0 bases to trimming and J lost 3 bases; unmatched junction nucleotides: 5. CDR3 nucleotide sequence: TGCGCCAGCAGCTTGGCGACAGGGGGCGCATACTATGGCTACACCTTC. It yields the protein CASSLATGGAYYGYTF.

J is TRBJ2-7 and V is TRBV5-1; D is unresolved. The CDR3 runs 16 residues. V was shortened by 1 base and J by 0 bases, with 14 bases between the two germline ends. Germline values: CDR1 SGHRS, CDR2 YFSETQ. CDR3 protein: CASSLSVAESSYEQYF. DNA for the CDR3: TGCGCCAGCAGCTTGAGCGTTGCGGAGAGCTCCTACGAGCAGTACTTC.

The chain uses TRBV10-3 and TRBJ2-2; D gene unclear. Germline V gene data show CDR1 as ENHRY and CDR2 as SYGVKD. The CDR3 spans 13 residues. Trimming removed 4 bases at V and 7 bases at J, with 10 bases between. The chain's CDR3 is CAISVGSGGELFF. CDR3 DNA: TGTGCCATCAGTGTGGGGTCCGGCGGGGAGCTGTTTTTT.

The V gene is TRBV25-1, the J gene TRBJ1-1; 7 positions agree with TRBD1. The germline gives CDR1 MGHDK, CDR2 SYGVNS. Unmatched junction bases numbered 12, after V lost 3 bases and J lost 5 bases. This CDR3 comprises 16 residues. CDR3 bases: TGTGCCAGCAGTGATCCCGCGCTGACAGGGAGAACTGAAGCTTTCTTT. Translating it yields CASSDPALTGRTEAFF.

The CDR3 region is CSGMSGSQGEGDTQYF. CDR3 nucleotides: TGCAGCGGTATGAGCGGGAGTCAGGGGGAAGGAGATACGCAGTATTTT. This chain links TRBV29-1 with TRBJ2-3; possible D gene TRBD2, 8 bases. The CDR3 sequence is 16 residues long. V was shortened by 7 bases and J by 5 bases, with 25 bases between the two germline ends. CDR1 SQVTM and CDR2 ANQGSEA come from the germline V gene.

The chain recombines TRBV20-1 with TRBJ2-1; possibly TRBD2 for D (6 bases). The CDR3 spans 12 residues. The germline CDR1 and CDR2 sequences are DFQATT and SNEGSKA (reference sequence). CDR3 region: CSERGLAYEQFF. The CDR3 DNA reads TGCAGCGAACGCGGGCTAGCGTATGAGCAGTTCTTC.

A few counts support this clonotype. The CDR3: CASGTPIDSYEQYF. The CDR3 region has the DNA TGTGCTAGTGGCACCCCGATAGACTCCTACGAGCAGTACTTC. The V gene is TRBV12-5, the J gene TRBJ2-7; D remains unclear. In germline, CDR1 is LGHNT, CDR2 FRNRAP. CDR3 length equals 14 residues. V was clipped by 6 bases and J by 0 bases, with 12 bases between them.

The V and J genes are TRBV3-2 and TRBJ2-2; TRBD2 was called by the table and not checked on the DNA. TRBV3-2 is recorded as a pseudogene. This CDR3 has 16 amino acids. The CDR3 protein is CASSQDVAVNTGELFF. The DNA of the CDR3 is TGTGCCAGCAGCCAAGACGTAGCGGTAAACACCGGGGAGCTGTTTTTT.

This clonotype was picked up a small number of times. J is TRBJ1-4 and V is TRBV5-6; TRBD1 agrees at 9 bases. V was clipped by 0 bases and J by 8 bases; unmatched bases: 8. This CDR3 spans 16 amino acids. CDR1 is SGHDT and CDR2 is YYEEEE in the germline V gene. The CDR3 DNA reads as TGTGCCAGCAGCTTGGGTCGGACAGGGGATGAAGAAAAACTGTTTTTT. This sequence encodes CASSLGRTGDEEKLFF. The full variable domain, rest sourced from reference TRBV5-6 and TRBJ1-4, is DAGVTQSPTHLIKTRGQQVTLRCSPKSGHDTVSWYQQALGQGPQFIFQYYEEEERQRGNFPDRFSGHQFPNYSSELNVNALLLGDSALYLCASSLGRTGDEEKLFFGSGTQLSVL.

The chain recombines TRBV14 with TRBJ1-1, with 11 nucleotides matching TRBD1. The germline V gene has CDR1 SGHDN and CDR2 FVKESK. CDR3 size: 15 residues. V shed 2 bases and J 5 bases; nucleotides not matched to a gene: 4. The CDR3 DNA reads TGTGCCAGCAGCCAACTGGGACAGGGGGGGACTGAAGCTTTCTTT. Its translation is CASSQLGQGGTEAFF. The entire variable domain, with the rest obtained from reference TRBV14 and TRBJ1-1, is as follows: EAGVTQFPSHSVIEKGQTVTLRCDPISGHDNLYWYRRVMGKEIKFLLHFVKESKQDESGMPNNRFLAERTGGTYSTLKVQPAELEDSGVYFCASSQLGQGGTEAFFGQGTRLTVV.

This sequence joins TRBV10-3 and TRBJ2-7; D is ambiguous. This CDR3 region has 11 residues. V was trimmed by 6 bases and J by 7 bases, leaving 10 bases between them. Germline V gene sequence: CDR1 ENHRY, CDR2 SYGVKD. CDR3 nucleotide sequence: TGTGCCATCAGCGATTGGTTGGAGCAGTACTTC. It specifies CAISDWLEQYF.

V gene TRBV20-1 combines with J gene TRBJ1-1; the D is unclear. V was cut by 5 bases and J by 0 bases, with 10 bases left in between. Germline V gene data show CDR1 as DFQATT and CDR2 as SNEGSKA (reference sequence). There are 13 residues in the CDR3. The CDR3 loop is CSARMKMNTEAFF. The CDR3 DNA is TGCAGTGCTCGTATGAAAATGAACACTGAAGCTTTCTTT.

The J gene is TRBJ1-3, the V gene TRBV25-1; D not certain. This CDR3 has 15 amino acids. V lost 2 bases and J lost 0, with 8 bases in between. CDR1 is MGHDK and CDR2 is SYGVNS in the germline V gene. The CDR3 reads CASSEEVISGNTIYF. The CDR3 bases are TGTGCCAGCAGTGAAGAGGTAATCTCTGGAAACACCATATATTTT.

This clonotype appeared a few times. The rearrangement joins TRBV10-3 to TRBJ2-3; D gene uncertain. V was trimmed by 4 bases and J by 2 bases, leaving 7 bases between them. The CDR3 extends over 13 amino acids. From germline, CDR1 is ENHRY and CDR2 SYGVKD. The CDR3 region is CAISAHTTDTQYF. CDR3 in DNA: TGTGCCATCAGTGCCCATACCACAGATACGCAGTATTTT.

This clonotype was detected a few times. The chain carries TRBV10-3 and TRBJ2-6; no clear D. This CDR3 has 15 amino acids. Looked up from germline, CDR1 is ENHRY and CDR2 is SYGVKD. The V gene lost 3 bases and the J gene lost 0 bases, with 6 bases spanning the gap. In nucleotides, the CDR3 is TGTGCCATCAGTGACGGCAGCTCTGGGGCCAACGTCCTGACTTTC. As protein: CAISDGSSGANVLTF.

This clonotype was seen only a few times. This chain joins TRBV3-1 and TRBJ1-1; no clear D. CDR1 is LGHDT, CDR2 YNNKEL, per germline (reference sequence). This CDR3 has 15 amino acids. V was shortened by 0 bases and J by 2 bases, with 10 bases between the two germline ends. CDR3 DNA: TGTGCCAGCAGCCAAGAGGCGGCTTACAACACTGAAGCTTTCTTT. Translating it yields CASSQEAAYNTEAFF.

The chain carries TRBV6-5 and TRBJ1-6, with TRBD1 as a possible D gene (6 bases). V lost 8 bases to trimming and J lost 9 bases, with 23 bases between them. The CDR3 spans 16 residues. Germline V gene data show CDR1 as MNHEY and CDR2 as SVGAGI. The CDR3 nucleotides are TGTGCCAGCCACCCTGGCTCGACAGGAGGGAGTTCACCCCTCCACTTT. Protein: CASHPGSTGGSSPLHF.

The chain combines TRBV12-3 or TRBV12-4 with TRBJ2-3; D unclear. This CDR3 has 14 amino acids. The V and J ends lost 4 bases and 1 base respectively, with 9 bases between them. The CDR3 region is CASSSLPRTDTQYF. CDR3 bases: TGTGCCAGCAGTTCGCTCCCTCGCACAGATACGCAGTATTTT.

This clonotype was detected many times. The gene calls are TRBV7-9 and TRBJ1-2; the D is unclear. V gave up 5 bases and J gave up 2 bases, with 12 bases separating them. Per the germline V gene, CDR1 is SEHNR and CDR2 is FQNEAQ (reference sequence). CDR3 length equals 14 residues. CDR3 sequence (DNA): TGTGCCAGCAGCCCCAGGAGTTGGAACTATGGCTACACCTTC. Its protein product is CASSPRSWNYGYTF.

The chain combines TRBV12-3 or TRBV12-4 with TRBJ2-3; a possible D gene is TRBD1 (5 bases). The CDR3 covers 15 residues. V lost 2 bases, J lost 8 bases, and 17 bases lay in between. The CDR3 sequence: CASSLQGTVHGTQYF. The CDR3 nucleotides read TGTGCCAGCAGTTTACAGGGTACGGTCCACGGTACGCAGTATTTT.